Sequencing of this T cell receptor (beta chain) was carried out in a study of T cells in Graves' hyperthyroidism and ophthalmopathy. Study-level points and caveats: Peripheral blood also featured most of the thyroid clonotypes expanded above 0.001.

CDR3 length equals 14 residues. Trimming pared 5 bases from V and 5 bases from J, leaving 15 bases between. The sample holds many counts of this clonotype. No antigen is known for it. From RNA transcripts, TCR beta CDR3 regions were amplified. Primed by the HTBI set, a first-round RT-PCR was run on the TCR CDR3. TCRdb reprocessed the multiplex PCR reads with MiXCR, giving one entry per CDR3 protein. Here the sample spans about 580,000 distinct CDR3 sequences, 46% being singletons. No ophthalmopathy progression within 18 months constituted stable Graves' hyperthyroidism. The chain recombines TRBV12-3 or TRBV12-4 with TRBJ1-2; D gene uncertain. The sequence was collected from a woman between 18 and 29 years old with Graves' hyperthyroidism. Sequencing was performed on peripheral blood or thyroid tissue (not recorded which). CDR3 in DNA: TGTGCCAGCAGTCCGACCGTGGGAGGTTATGGCTACACCTTC. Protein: CASSPTVGGYGYTF.